This T cell receptor (beta chain) is drawn from a study of identifying expanded T cells in peripheral blood. The CDR3 is 13 amino acids. The germline CDR1 and CDR2 sequences are MNHEY and SVGAGI. V shed 6 bases and J shed 2 bases, with 10 bases lying between them. No infections or other immune events were documented during collection. Remarks on this clone: Its antigen is undetermined.

Study-wide results and limits: Two-week clone count variance significantly increased as total template count grew. Differentially abundant clones: 0.95 to 1.5 between replicates, just under 17 at two to three weeks, around 19 at four.

Clones were read by immunoSEQ multiplex PCR, and TCRdb kept only the in-frame ones, dropping some. Of roughly 82,000 clones listed, 84% are singletons. Material for sequencing was blood. This sequence originates from a person between 18 and 75 years old in good health. The chain couples TRBV6-5 to TRBJ1-1, with D uncertain. This CDR3 reads CASSSNGNTEAFF. DNA of the CDR3: TGTGCCAGCAGCTCGAATGGAAACACTGAAGCTTTCTTT.